The 14 T cell receptor beta chains below all came from one sample that was sequenced in a study of prognosis after radiotherapy for stage I lung cancer. Two rounds of multiplex PCR amplified TCR beta CDR3 from genomic DNA. First-round PCR, the initial amplification, used primers specific to each TRBV and TRBJ gene. TCRdb processed the multiplex PCR reads anew with MiXCR; each CDR3 protein has one entry. Of 11,000 to 15,000 distinct CDR3 sequences listed, around 33% are singletons. Sequenced here: PBMCs, sampled before or after stereotactic body radiation therapy (not recorded which). The receptor source for this set is a donor over 45 with non-small cell lung cancer.

As regards this clonotype: The conserved final phenylalanine or tryptophan is absent from the CDR3, which likely points to a read error. The V gene is TRBV10-3, the J gene TRBJ2-1, with TRBD2 identical over 8 bases. Germline V CDR1 and CDR2: ENHRY, SYGVKD. The CDR3 has 17 amino acids. The CDR3 reads CTIRADKAGGSYNEQFL. The CDR3 coding sequence is TGTACCATCAGGGCGGATAAGGCGGGAGGCTCCTACAATGAGCAGTTCTTA.

The table lists this clonotype with many counts. This chain uses TRBV3-1 with TRBJ2-1; no definite D call. Trimming took 3 bases from V and 2 from J, leaving 2 bases between them. CDR1 and CDR2 from the germline V gene are LGHDT and YNNKEL (reference sequence). The CDR3 extends over 12 amino acids. The CDR3 loop is CASSQAYNEQFF. In DNA, the CDR3 is TGTGCCAGCAGCCAGGCCTACAATGAGCAGTTCTTC.

The rearrangement uses TRBV9 and TRBJ1-2; D unclear. The CDR3 sequence is 13 residues long. The germline CDR1 and CDR2 sequences are SGDLS and YYNGEE. The V and J ends lost 4 bases and 5 bases respectively, with 12 bases between them. CDR3 in amino acids: CASSPDVGYGYTF. The CDR3 DNA reads TGTGCCAGCAGCCCAGACGTGGGTTATGGCTACACCTTC.

The table lists this clonotype with many counts. The J gene is TRBJ2-1, the V gene TRBV11-2, with TRBD2 identical over 14 bases. Germline V gene data show CDR1 as SGHAT and CDR2 as FQNNGV. V was clipped by 5 bases and J by 2 bases; unmatched bases: 11. The CDR3 is made up of 19 amino acids. The CDR3 loop reads CASSPGTSGSIPTYNEQFF. DNA of the CDR3: TGTGCCAGCAGCCCCGGGACTAGCGGGAGTATCCCCACCTACAATGAGCAGTTCTTC.

The chain joins TRBV2 to TRBJ1-2, with 9 bases matching TRBD1. CDR1 and CDR2 from the germline V gene are SNHLY and FYNNEI. This CDR3 is built from 14 residues. After removal of 7 bases from V and 5 bases from J, the junction contained 8 bases not matched to a gene. CDR3 in DNA: TGTGCCAGCAATGACGGACAGGGGCGATATGGCTACACCTTC. It yields the protein CASNDGQGRYGYTF.

This clonotype showed up many times. The rearrangement links TRBV6-4 to TRBJ1-1; D is ambiguous. There are 11 residues in the CDR3. V was cut by 7 bases and J by 7 bases, with 10 bases left in between. From germline, CDR1 is MRHNA and CDR2 SNTAGT. The CDR3: CASTLGIEAFF. The DNA for the CDR3 is TGTGCCAGCACCTTAGGGATTGAAGCTTTCTTT.

This rearrangement joins TRBV9 to TRBJ2-6, with D perhaps matching TRBD1 (6 bases). The CDR3 totals 19 residues. Germline V CDR1 and CDR2: SGDLS, YYNGEE. V lost 6 bases to trimming and J lost 0 bases, with 22 bases between them. CDR3 residues: CASIPAPGQSLSGANVLTF. The CDR3 DNA follows: TGTGCCAGCATCCCTGCCCCGGGACAATCCCTCTCTGGGGCCAACGTCCTGACTTTC.

This clonotype was observed many times. The V call is TRBV7-3, the J call TRBJ1-1; 7 nucleotides line up with TRBD1. The V and J ends lost 5 bases and 7 bases, in that order; junction bases with no gene match: 10. The CDR3 has 14 amino acids. CDR1 is SGHTA, CDR2 FQGTGA, per germline. CDR3 loop: CASSVRDRGGEAFF. The CDR3 nucleotides are TGTGCCAGCAGCGTAAGGGACAGAGGAGGTGAAGCTTTCTTT.

To note about this clonotype: The germline gene is not matched at one end of the junction; a read error may be the cause. The V and J genes are TRBV5-1 and TRBJ2-7, with D unclear. The CDR3 spans 15 residues. Germline CDR1 reads SGHRS; CDR2 reads YFSETQ. CDR3 loop: CASSLGPGSIYGQYF. In DNA, the CDR3 is TGCGCCAGCAGCTTGGGGCCTGGATCCATCTACGGGCAGTACTTC.

There are a few counts of this clonotype. It differs at one base from a far larger clone, so likely a read error. V is TRBV6-2 or TRBV6-3 and J is TRBJ2-1; unclear D gene. Germline lookup yields CDR1 MNHEY and CDR2 SVGEGT. V was trimmed by 5 bases and J by 10 bases, leaving 15 bases between them. The CDR3 contains 13 residues. The CDR3 loop reads CASSASVTGEQFF. The CDR3, as DNA: TGTGCCAGCAGTGCCTCTGTGACTGGGGAGCAGTTCTTC.

As for this clonotype: This likely traces to a read error, being one base from a far larger clone. V and J are TRBV6-5 and TRBJ1-6; unclear D gene. V lost 7 bases to trimming and J lost 7 bases, with 17 bases between them. CDR1 is MNHEY and CDR2 is SVGAGI in the germline V gene. The CDR3 is made up of 15 amino acids. This chain's CDR3 is CASNARTSPNSPLHF. CDR3 nucleotide sequence: TGTGCCAGCAACGCCCGGACGAGTCCAAATTCACCCCTCCACTTT.

At least ten counts were recorded for this clonotype. V gene TRBV7-8 combines with J gene TRBJ1-4, with unresolved D. Germline V CDR1 and CDR2: SGHVS, FQNEAQ. V gave up 6 bases and J gave up 8 bases, with 10 bases separating them. This CDR3 spans 12 amino acids. The CDR3 nucleotides read TGTGCCAGCAGTCGTTCAAGCGAAAAACTGTTTTTT. Encoded protein: CASSRSSEKLFF.

This clonotype occurred many times. The chain couples TRBV20-1 to TRBJ1-1; D is unclear. CDR1 and CDR2 from the germline V gene are DFQATT and SNEGSKA (reference sequence). The length of the CDR3 is 17 residues. The V end was cut by 0 bases, the J end by 0 bases, with 17 bases between. The CDR3 loop reads CSARDKSPRSMNTEAFF. The CDR3 DNA sequence: TGCAGTGCTAGAGATAAGTCCCCCAGGTCCATGAACACTGAAGCTTTCTTT.

As concerns this clonotype: Being one base from a much bigger clone, this may be a read error. V gene TRBV7-2 combines with J gene TRBJ2-5; TRBD1 might be the D (6 bases). This CDR3 has 15 amino acids. Trimming stripped 9 bases from V and 2 bases from J, with 19 bases between. The V gene's germline CDR1 is SGHTA and CDR2 FQGNSA. In DNA, the CDR3 is TGTGCCAGAAGCCCTTCTAGGGGGATTCAAGAGACCCAGTACTTC. Translated: CARSPSRGIQETQYF.